This T cell receptor beta chain comes out of a study of T-cell memory formation after mild COVID-19. Whole-study results and caveats: Pre-infection memory contained some responding clones, which suggested that cross-reactive memory had joined.

This clonotype was counted ten times or more. Its specificity is unknown. TCRdb reprocessed the 5' RACE reads with MiXCR, giving one entry per CDR3 protein. The sample lists about 140,000 distinct CDR3 sequences; 5.5% to 7% were seen once. Germline V gives CDR1 SGHRS, CDR2 YFSETQ. The CDR3 covers 11 residues. Between the trimmed V and J ends, which lost 4 bases and 6 bases, there was a span of 6 bases. The receptor comes from an adult woman who had mild COVID-19 (a few samples of this study predate the infection). Cell type and time point are not known. The genes are TRBV5-1 and TRBJ2-3; D is unresolved. The sample taken for sequencing was PBMCs or a T cell subset sorted from them (not recorded which). CDR3 loop: CASSRSDTQYF. CDR3 bases: TGCGCCAGCAGCCGGTCCGATACGCAGTATTTT.